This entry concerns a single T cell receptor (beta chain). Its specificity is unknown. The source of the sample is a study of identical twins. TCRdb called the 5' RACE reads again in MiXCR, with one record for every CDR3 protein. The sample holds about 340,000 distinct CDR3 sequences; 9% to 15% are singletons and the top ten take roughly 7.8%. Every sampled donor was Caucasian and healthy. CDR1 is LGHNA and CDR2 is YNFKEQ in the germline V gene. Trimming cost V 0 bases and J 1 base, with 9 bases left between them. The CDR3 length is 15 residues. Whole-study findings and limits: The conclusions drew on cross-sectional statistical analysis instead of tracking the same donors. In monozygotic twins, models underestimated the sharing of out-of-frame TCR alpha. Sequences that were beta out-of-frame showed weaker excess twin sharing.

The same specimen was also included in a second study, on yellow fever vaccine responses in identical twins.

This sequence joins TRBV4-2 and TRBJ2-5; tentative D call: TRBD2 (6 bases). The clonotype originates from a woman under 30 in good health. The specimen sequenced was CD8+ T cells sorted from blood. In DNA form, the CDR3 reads TGTGCCAGCAGCCAAGATGGGGGGATCCAAGAGACCCAGTACTTC. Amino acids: CASSQDGGIQETQYF.